This TCR beta chain is from a study of blood T cells in healthy people across ages. Study information: Template switching picked up about one barcoded beta molecule for each two T cells. Study observations and caveats: Across samples, TCR beta diversity tracked strongly with naive T cell percentage. In long-lived donors, naive CD4+ cell counts and diversity exceeded those of aged donors. What prevented conclusive comparison of naive and antigen-experienced cells was that PBMCs were unsorted.

Germline assignment: CDR1 DFQATT and CDR2 SNEGSKA (reference sequence). The CDR3 has 13 amino acids. A J-beta primer mix and a sample-barcoded 5' primer were used in a second PCR of roughly 7 to 12 cycles. TCRdb reprocessed the 5' RACE reads with MiXCR, giving one entry per CDR3 protein. The data show around 1,700,000 distinct CDR3 sequences, with 28% seen just once and about 7.7% held by the top ten. Points on this clonotype: Its antigen is undetermined.

The receptor comes from a woman in her twenties or thirties in good health. Sequencing was carried out using blood. The V call is TRBV20-1, the J call TRBJ2-1, with TRBD1 matching over 8 bases. The DNA end is more similar to TRBJ2-7, so the J call may be wrong. CDR3 nucleotide sequence: TGCAGTGCGGGGACAGGCTCCTACAATGAGCAGTACTTC. This gives the protein CSAGTGSYNEQYF.